The 18 T cell receptor beta chains below were found in one sample sequenced in a study of T cells expressing NK-cell markers. TCRdb reprocessed the 5' RACE reads, with one entry per CDR3 protein and no DNA. The sample table includes about 380,000 distinct CDR3 sequences. The specimen sequenced was blood T cells: a sorted CD56 or NKG2C T cell subset, CD4+ or CD8+ T cells, or bulk PBMC T cells (not recorded which). The receptors derive from a man aged 18-75 years in good health.

The chain uses TRBV11-1 and TRBJ2-2; no DNA is available, so the TRBD1 call from TCRdb remains unchecked. Germline V gene sequence: CDR1 SGHAT, CDR2 FQDESV (reference sequence). The CDR3 is 15 amino acids. CDR3 amino acids: CASSLANREAGELFF.

The chain couples TRBV6-5 to TRBJ1-4; as DNA is missing, the TRBD1 call by TCRdb cannot be tested. Germline-derived CDR1 and CDR2 are MNHEY and SVGAGI. The CDR3 has 14 residues. This CDR3 is CASSSGTGREKLFF.

The rearrangement joins TRBV7-8 to TRBJ2-7. CDR3 length equals 15 residues. Germline CDR1 and CDR2: SGHVS and FQNEAQ. The CDR3 loop reads CASSSREGSSYEQYF.

The chain joins TRBV20-1 to TRBJ2-7; with no DNA, the TCRdb D assignment of TRBD1 cannot be verified. Germline V gives CDR1 DFQATT, CDR2 SNEGSKA (reference sequence). This CDR3 spans 16 amino acids. The CDR3: CSASGAGSGLAYEQYF.

This rearrangement joins TRBV14 to TRBJ2-3; absent DNA, TCRdb's TRBD2 call cannot be checked. The CDR3 sequence is 16 residues long. Germline lookup yields CDR1 SGHDN and CDR2 FVKESK. The CDR3 here is CASSPLAGSLTDTQYF. Filled out from reference TRBV14 and TRBJ2-3, the complete variable domain reads EAGVTQFPSHSVIEKGQTVTLRCDPISGHDNLYWYRRVMGKEIKFLLHFVKESKQDESGMPNNRFLAERTGGTYSTLKVQPAELEDSGVYFCASSPLAGSLTDTQYFGPGTRLTVL.

The V and J genes are TRBV7-6 and TRBJ2-1; TCRdb names TRBD1, which stays unverified in the absence of DNA. CDR3 length: 16 amino acids. The germline V gene has CDR1 SGHVS and CDR2 FNYEAQ. The chain's CDR3 is CASSPRYSQGVHEQFF.

The rearrangement joins TRBV18 to TRBJ2-3; the TCRdb call, TRBD1, lacks DNA for checking. CDR1 and CDR2 from the germline V gene are KGHSH and LQKENI. CDR3 length: 17 residues. CDR3 residues: CASSPYPPGTGGDTQYF. Using reference TRBV18 and TRBJ2-3 for the parts outside the CDR3, the full variable domain is NAGVMQNPRHLVRRRGQEARLRCSPMKGHSHVYWYRQLPEEGLKFMVYLQKENIIDESGMPKERFSAEFPKEGPSILRIQQVVRGDSAAYFCASSPYPPGTGGDTQYFGPGTRLTVL.

This sequence joins TRBV6-1 and TRBJ2-7; without DNA, the TCRdb call of TRBD1 cannot be checked. From germline, CDR1 is MNHNS and CDR2 SASEGT. This CDR3 contains 13 residues. The CDR3 protein is CASTDRVTYEQYF.

This chain connects TRBV11-3 to TRBJ2-2; checking the TCRdb D call of TRBD1 is not possible without DNA. CDR3 length: 15 residues. In germline, CDR1 is SGHNT, CDR2 YENEEA. The CDR3 sequence is CASSHVSTGAGELFF.

The chain employs TRBV6-1 and TRBJ2-3; no DNA is available, so the TRBD1 call from TCRdb remains unchecked. This CDR3 comprises 14 residues. Germline CDR1 reads MNHNS; CDR2 reads SASEGT. This CDR3 is CASTRDISTDTQYF.

The chain links TRBV20-1 to TRBJ2-1. This CDR3 is built from 14 residues. The germline CDR1 and CDR2 sequences are DFQATT and SNEGSKA (reference sequence). The CDR3 sequence is CSARDLRSNNEQFF.

The J gene is TRBJ2-2, the V gene TRBV7-9; the D call from TCRdb, TRBD1, cannot be confirmed without DNA. CDR1 SEHNR and CDR2 FQNEAQ come from the germline V gene (reference sequence). The CDR3 loop spans 15 amino acids. The CDR3 loop reads CASSLGQLITGELFF.

The chain carries TRBV7-2 and TRBJ2-2; TCRdb names TRBD2, which stays unverified in the absence of DNA. There are 17 residues in the CDR3. Germline-derived CDR1 and CDR2 are SGHTA and FQGNSA. The CDR3 region is CASSLKILAANTGELFF.

The rearrangement joins TRBV27 to TRBJ2-7; TCRdb proposes TRBD1, but this gene call is untestable without DNA. Germline lookup yields CDR1 MNHEY and CDR2 SMNVEV (reference sequence). CDR3 length: 15 amino acids. The CDR3 sequence is CASSLSQGLQYEQYF.

The chain joins TRBV10-3 to TRBJ1-5; the TCRdb D gene call, TRBD1, has no DNA to confirm it. This CDR3 comprises 16 residues. Looked up from germline, CDR1 is ENHRY and CDR2 is SYGVKD. CDR3 protein: CAISESRGQGGQPQHF.

The chain couples TRBV5-1 to TRBJ1-5; there is no DNA to check the TCRdb D call of TRBD1. Per the germline V gene, CDR1 is SGHRS and CDR2 is YFSETQ. This CDR3 contains 15 residues. The CDR3 loop is CASSLGQGGSEPQHF.

The V call is TRBV10-3, the J call TRBJ2-7. The CDR3 is 15 residues long. Germline V gives CDR1 ENHRY, CDR2 SYGVKD. CDR3 region: CAISVNKGSSYEQYF.

The chain joins TRBV11-2 to TRBJ2-5; TCRdb's D gene call, TRBD1, goes unchecked for lack of DNA. The CDR3 has 18 residues. CDR1 SGHAT and CDR2 FQNNGV come from the germline V gene. CDR3 sequence reads: CASSLSRSGGAYPGTQYF.